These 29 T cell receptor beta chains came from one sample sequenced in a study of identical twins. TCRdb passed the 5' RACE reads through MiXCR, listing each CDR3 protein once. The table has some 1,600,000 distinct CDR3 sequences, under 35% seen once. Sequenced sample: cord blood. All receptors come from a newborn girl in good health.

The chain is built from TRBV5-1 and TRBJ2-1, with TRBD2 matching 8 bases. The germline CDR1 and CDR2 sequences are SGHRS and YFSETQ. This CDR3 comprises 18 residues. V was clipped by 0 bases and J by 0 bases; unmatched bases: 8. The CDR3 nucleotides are TGCGCCAGCAGCTTGGCGGGTAGCGGGACAAGCTCCTACAATGAGCAGTTCTTC. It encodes CASSLAGSGTSSYNEQFF. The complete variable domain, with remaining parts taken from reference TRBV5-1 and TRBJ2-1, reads KAGVTQTPRYLIKTRGQQVTLSCSPISGHRSVSWYQQTPGQGLQFLFEYFSETQRNKGNFPGRFSGRQFSNSRSEMNVSTLELGDSALYLCASSLAGSGTSSYNEQFFGPGTRLTVL.

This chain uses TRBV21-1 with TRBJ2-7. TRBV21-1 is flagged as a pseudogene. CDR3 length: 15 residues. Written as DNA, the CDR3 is TGTGCCAGCAGGCAGGAGCCTTCTCCCTCCTACGAGCAGTACTTC. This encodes CASRQEPSPSYEQYF.

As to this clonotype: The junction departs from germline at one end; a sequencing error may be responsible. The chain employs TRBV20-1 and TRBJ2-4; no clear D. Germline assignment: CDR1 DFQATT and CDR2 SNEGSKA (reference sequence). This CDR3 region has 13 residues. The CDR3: CSAEVIAKNVQYF. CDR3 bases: TGCAGTGCTGAGGTTATAGCCAAAAACGTTCAGTACTTC.

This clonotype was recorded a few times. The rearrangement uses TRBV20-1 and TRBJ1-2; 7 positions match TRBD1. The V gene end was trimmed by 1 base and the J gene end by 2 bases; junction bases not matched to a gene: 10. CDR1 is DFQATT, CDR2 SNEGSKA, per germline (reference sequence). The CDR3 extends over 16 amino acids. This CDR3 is CSARALGGRGNYGYTF. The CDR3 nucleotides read TGCAGTGCTAGAGCCCTGGGTGGCAGGGGGAACTATGGCTACACCTTC.

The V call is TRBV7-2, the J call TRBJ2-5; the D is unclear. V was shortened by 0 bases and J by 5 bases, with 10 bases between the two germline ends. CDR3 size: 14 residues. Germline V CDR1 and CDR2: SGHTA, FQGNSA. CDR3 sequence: CASSLAGSRETQYF. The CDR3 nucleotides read TGTGCCAGCAGCTTAGCCGGGTCGAGGGAGACCCAGTACTTC.

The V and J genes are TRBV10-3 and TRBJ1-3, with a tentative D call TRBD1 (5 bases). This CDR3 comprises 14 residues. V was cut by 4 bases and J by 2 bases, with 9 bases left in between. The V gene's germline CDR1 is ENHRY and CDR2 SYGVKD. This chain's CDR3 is CAISVGGTGNTIYF. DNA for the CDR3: TGTGCCATCAGTGTGGGGGGGACTGGAAACACCATATATTTT.

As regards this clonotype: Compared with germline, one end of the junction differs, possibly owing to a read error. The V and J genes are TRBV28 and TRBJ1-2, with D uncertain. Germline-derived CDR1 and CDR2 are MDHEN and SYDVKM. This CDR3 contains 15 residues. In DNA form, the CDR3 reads TGTGTCAGCAGTTTAACCCGTGACGGGAACTATGGCTACACCTTC. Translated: CVSSLTRDGNYGYTF.

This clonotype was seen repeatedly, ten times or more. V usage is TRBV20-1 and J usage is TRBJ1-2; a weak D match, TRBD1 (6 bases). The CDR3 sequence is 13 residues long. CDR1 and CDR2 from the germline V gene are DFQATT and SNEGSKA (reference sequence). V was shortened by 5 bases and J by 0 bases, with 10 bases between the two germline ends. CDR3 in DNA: TGCAGTGCTGGAACAGGGTCTAACTATGGCTACACCTTC. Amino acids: CSAGTGSNYGYTF.

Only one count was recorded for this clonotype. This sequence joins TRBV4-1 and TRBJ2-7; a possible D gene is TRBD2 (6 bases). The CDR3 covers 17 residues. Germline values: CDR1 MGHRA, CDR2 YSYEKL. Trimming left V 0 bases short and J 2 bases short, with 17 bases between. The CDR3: CASSQESTVLAAYEQYF. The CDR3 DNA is TGCGCCAGCAGCCAAGAGAGTACAGTACTAGCAGCCTACGAGCAGTACTTC.

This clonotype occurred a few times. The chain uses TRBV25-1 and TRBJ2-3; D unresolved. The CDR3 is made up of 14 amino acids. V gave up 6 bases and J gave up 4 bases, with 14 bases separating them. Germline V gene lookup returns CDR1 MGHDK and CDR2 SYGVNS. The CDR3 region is CASSAQGESDTQYF. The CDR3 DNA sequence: TGTGCCAGCAGCGCACAAGGCGAATCAGATACGCAGTATTTT.

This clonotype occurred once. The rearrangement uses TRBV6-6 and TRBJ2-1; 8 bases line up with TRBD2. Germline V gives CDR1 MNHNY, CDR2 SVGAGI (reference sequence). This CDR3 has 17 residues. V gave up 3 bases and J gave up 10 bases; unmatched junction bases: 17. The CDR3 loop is CASSYLGIAGPSYEQFF. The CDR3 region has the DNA TGTGCCAGCAGTTATCTGGGGATAGCGGGGCCCTCCTACGAGCAGTTCTTC.

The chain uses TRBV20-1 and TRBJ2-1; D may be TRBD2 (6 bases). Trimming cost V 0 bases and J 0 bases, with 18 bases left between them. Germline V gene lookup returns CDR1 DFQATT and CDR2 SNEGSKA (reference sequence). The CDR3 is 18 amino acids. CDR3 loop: CSARDAGLGPGSYNEQFF. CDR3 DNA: TGCAGTGCTAGAGATGCGGGGTTGGGCCCAGGCTCCTACAATGAGCAGTTCTTC.

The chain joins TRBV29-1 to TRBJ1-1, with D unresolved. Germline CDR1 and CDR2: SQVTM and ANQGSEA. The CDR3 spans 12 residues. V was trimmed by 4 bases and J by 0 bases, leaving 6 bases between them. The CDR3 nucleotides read TGCAGCGTTGTATACTTGAACACTGAAGCTTTCTTT. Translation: CSVVYLNTEAFF.

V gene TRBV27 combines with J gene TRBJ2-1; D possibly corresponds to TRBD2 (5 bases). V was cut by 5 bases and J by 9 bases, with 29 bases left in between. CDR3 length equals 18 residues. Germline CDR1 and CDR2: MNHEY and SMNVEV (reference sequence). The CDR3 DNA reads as TGTGCCAGCAGTCCACCACTCGGGCACTACGGGAAATATGGTGAGCAGTTCTTC. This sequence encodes CASSPPLGHYGKYGEQFF.

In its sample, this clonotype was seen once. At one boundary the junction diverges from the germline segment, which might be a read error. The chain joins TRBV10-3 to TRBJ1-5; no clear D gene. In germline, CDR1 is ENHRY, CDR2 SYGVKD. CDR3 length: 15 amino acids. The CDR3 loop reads CAISPRVDSKQPQHF. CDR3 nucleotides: TGTGCCATCAGCCCTCGGGTAGATAGCAAGCAGCCCCAGCATTTT.

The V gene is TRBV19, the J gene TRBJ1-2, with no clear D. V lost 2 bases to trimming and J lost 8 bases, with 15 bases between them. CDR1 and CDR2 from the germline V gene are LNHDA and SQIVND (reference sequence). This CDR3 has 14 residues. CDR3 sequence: CASSITTVVWGYTF. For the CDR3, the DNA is TGTGCCAGTAGTATAACCACGGTAGTGTGGGGCTACACCTTC.

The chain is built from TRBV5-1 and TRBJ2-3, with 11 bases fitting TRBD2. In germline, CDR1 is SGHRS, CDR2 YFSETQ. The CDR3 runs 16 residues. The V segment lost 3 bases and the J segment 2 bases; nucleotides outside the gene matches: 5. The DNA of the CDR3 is TGCGCCAGCAGCTCGACTAGCGGGGCTTACACAGATACGCAGTATTTT. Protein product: CASSSTSGAYTDTQYF.

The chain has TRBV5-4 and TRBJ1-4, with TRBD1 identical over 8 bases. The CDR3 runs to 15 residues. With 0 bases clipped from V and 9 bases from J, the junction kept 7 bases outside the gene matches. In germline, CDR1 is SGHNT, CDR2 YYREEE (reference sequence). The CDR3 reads CASSLGGTGSQKLFF. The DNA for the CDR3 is TGTGCCAGCAGCTTGGGAGGGACAGGATCACAAAAACTGTTTTTT.

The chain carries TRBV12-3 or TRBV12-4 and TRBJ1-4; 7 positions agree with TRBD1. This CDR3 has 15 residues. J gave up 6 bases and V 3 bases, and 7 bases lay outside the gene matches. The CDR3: CASSLRPTGHEKLFF. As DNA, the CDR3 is TGTGCCAGCAGTTTGAGGCCGACAGGGCATGAAAAACTGTTTTTT.

CDR3 in DNA: TGCGCCAGCAGCTTGGAAGCGAATACCTACAATGAGCAGTTCTTC. It yields the protein CASSLEANTYNEQFF. The genes are TRBV5-1 and TRBJ2-1, with D unresolved. The V gene's germline CDR1 is SGHRS and CDR2 YFSETQ. This CDR3 comprises 15 residues. V was pared by 0 bases and J by 2 bases, with 9 bases between.

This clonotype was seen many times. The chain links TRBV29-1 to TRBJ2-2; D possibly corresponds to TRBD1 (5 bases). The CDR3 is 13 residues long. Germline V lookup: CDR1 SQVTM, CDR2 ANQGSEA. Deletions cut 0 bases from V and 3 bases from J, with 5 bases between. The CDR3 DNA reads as TGCAGCGTTGAAGAAGGGGACACCGGGGAGCTGTTTTTT. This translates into CSVEEGDTGELFF.

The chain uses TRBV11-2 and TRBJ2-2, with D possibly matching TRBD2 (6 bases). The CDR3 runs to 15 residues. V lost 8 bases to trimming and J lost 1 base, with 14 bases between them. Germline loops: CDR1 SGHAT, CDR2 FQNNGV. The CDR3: CASYGSPWNTGELFF. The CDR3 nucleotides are TGTGCCAGCTACGGGAGCCCATGGAACACCGGGGAGCTGTTTTTT.

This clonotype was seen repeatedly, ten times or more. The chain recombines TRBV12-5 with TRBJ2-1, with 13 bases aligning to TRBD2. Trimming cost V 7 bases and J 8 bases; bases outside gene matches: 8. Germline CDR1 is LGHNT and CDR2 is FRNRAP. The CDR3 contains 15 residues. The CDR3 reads CASALGLAGVYEQFF. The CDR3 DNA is TGTGCTAGTGCCCTAGGACTAGCGGGGGTCTATGAGCAGTTCTTC.

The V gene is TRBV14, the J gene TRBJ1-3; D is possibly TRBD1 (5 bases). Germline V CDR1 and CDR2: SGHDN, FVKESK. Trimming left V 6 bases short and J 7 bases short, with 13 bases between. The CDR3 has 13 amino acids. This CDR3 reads CASSRGVSNTIYF. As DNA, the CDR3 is TGTGCCAGCAGTCGAGGGGTGTCCAACACCATATATTTT.

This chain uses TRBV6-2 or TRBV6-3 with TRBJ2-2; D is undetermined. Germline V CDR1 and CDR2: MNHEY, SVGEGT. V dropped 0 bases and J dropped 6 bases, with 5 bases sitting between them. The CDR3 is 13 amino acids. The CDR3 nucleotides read TGTGCCAGCAGTTACTCAGCCTCCGGGGAGCTGTTTTTT. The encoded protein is CASSYSASGELFF.

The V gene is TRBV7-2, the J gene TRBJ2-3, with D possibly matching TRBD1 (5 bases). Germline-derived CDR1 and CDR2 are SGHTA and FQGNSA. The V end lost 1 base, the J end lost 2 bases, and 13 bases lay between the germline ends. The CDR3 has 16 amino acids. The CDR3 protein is CASSLVGTRATDTQYF. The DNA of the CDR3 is TGTGCCAGCAGCTTAGTTGGTACCAGGGCCACAGATACGCAGTATTTT. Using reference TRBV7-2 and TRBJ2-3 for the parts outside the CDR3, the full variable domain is GAGVSQSPSNKVTEKGKDVELRCDPISGHTALYWYRQSLGQGLEFLIYFQGNSAPDKSGLPSDRFSAERTGGSVSTLTIQRTQQEDSAVYLCASSLVGTRATDTQYFGPGTRLTVL.

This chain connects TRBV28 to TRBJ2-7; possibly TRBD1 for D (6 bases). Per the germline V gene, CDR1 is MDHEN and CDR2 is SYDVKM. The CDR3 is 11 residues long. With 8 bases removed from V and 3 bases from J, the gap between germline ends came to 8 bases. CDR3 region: CASGTRYEQYF. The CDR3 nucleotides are TGTGCCAGCGGGACACGCTACGAGCAGTACTTC.

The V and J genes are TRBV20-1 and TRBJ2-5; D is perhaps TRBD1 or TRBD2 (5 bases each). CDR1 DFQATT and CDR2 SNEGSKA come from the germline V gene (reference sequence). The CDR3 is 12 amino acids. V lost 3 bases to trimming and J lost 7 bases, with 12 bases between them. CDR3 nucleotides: TGCAGTGCTAGCCACGAGAGGGGGACCCAGTACTTC. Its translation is CSASHERGTQYF.

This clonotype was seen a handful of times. The CDR3 sequence is CASSLAGQPYSNQPQHF. Here the CDR3 DNA reads TGTGCCAGCAGTTTAGCGGGACAGCCCTATAGCAATCAGCCCCAGCATTTT. This chain connects TRBV12-3 or TRBV12-4 to TRBJ1-5, with 7 nucleotides matching TRBD1. The CDR3 is made up of 17 amino acids. V was clipped by 0 bases and J by 0 bases; unmatched bases: 5.